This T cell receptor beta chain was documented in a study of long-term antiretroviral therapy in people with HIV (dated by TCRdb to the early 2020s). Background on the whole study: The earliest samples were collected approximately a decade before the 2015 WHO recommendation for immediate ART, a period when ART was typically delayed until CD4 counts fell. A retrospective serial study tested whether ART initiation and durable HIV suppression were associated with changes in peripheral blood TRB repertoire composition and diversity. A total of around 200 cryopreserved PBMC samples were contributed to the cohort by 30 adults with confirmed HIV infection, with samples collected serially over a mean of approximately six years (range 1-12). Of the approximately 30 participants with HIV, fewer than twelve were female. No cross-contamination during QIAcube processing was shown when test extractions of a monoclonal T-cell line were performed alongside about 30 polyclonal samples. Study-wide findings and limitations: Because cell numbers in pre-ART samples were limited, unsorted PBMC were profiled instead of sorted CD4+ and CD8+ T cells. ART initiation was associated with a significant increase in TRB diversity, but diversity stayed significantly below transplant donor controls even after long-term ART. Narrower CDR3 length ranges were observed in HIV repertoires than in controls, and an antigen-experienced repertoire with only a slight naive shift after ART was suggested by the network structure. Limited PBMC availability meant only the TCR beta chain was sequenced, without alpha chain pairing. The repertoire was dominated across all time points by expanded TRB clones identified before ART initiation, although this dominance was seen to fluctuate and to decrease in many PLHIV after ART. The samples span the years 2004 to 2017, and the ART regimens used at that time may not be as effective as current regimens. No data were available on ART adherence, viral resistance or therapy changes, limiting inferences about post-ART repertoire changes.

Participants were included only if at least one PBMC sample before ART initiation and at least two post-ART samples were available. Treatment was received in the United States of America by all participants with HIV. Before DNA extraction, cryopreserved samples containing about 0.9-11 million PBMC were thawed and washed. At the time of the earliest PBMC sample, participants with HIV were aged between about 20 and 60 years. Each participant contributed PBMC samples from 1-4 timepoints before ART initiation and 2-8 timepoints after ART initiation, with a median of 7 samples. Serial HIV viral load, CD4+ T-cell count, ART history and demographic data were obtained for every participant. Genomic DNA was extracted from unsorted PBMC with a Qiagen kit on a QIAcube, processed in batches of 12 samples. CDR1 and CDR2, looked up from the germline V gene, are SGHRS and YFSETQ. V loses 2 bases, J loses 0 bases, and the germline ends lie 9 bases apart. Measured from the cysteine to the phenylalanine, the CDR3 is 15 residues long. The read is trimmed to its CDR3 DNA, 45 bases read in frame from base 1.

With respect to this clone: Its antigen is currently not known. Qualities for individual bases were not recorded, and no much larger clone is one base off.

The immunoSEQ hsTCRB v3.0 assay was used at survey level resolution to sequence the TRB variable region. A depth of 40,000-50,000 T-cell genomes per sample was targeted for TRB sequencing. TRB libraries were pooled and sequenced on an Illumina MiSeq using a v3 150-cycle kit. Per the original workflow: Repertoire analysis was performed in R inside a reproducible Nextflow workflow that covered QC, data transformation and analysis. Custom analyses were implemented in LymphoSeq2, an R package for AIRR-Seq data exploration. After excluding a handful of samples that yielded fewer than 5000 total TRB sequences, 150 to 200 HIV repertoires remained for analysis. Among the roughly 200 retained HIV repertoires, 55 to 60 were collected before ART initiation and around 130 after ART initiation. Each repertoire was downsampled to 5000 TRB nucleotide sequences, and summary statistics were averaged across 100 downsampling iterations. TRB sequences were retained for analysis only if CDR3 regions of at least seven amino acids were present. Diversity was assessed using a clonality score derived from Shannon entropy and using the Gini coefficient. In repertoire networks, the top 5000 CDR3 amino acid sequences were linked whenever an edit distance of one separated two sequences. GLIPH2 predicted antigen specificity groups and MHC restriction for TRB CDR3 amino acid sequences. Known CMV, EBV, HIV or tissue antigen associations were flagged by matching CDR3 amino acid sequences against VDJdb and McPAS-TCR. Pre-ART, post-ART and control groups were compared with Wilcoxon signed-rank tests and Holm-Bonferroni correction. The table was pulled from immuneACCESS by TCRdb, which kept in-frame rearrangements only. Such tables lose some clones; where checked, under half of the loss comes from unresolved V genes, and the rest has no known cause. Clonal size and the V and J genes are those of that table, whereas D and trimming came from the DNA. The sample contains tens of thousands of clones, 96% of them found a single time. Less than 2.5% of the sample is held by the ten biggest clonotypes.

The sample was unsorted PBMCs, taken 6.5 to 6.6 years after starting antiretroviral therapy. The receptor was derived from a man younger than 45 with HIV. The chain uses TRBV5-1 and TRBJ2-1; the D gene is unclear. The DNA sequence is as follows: TGCGCCAGCAGCTTTGGGCTTAGCTCCTACAATGAGCAGTTCTTC. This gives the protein CASSFGLSSYNEQFF.